These 23 T cell receptor beta chains originate from one sample sequenced in a study of blood T cell repertoires in COVID-19. Clones were sequenced by immunoSEQ multiplex PCR, and TCRdb holds only the in-frame ones, with some missing. Here the sample spans 150,000 or so clones, roughly four fifths being singletons. The sequencing sample was made of PBMCs or T cells enriched from blood (not recorded which). The receptor set was obtained from a man between 45 and 60 years old who had recovered from COVID-19.

The chain combines TRBV19 with TRBJ1-4, with D hard to call. This CDR3 contains 11 residues. From germline, CDR1 is LNHDA and CDR2 SQIVND (reference sequence). CDR3 sequence (DNA): TGTGCAGGAGGGTCGCGCGAAAAACTGTTTTTT. It is translated as CAGGSREKLFF.

The chain carries TRBV7-9 and TRBJ2-5; D is possibly TRBD1 (5 bases). The CDR3 has 14 amino acids. Trimming removed 5 bases from V and 3 bases from J, with 13 bases in between. Germline V lookup: CDR1 SEHNR, CDR2 FQNEAQ (reference sequence). CDR3 protein: CASSIPQGKETQYF. CDR3 nucleotide sequence: TGTGCCAGCAGCATCCCCCAGGGAAAAGAGACCCAGTACTTC.

This chain links TRBV14 with TRBJ1-2; TRBD1 agrees at 8 bases. Germline CDR1 reads SGHDN; CDR2 reads FVKESK. This CDR3 has 15 residues. J gave up 8 bases and V 0 bases, and 8 bases lay outside the gene matches. This CDR3 is CASSQETTGVAGYTF. CDR3 DNA: TGTGCCAGCAGCCAAGAAACGACAGGGGTGGCGGGCTACACCTTC.

The chain carries TRBV6-2 or TRBV6-3 and TRBJ2-4, with no clear D. CDR3 size: 15 residues. V gave up 3 bases and J gave up 0 bases, with 9 bases separating them. Germline V gene data show CDR1 as MNHEY and CDR2 as SVGEGT. CDR3 DNA sequence: TGTGCCAGCAGTTATGAGAGGCTAGCCAAAAACATTCAGTACTTC. Its protein product is CASSYERLAKNIQYF.

The V gene is TRBV7-9, the J gene TRBJ1-2; D gene ambiguous. V lost 7 bases and J 4 bases, leaving 13 bases between the germline ends. CDR1 SEHNR and CDR2 FQNEAQ come from the germline V gene (reference sequence). This CDR3 is 13 amino acids long. CDR3 region: CASTIDAIYGYTF. The CDR3 bases are TGTGCCAGCACCATCGATGCGATCTATGGCTACACCTTC.

This sequence joins TRBV11-2 and TRBJ1-2, with 9 bases identical to TRBD1. The junction had 3 bases not matched to a gene; V was cut back by 1 base and J by 6 bases. In germline, CDR1 is SGHAT, CDR2 FQNNGV. This CDR3 is built from 14 residues. This chain's CDR3 is CASSLGGQGNGYTF. The DNA for the CDR3 is TGTGCCAGCAGCTTAGGGGGACAGGGTAATGGCTACACCTTC. Full variable domain (outside the CDR3, taken from reference TRBV11-2 and TRBJ1-2): EAGVAQSPRYKIIEKRQSVAFWCNPISGHATLYWYQQILGQGPKLLIQFQNNGVVDDSQLPKDRFSAERLKGVDSTLKIQPAKLEDSAVYLCASSLGGQGNGYTFGSGTRLTVV.

The chain links TRBV28 to TRBJ1-2, with TRBD1 matching over 9 bases. The V segment lost 4 bases and the J segment 1 base; nucleotides outside the gene matches: 1. The CDR3 runs 14 residues. Germline V gene data show CDR1 as MDHEN and CDR2 as SYDVKM. CDR3 protein: CASSSGQGNYGYTF. The CDR3, as DNA: TGTGCCAGCAGTTCGGGACAGGGTAACTATGGCTACACCTTC.

This clone was counted between two and nine times. The chain couples TRBV5-6 to TRBJ2-2, with 9 positions matching TRBD2. In germline, CDR1 is SGHDT, CDR2 YYEEEE. Germline trimming cut 0 bases from V and 7 bases from J; bases unmatched to any gene: 7. The CDR3 has 16 amino acids. CDR3 nucleotide sequence: TGTGCCAGCAGCTTGGGAGCGGGGGGCGTTCGCGGGGAGCTGTTTTTT. Amino acids: CASSLGAGGVRGELFF.

The chain employs TRBV6-5 and TRBJ2-7, with a possible D match to TRBD2 (6 bases). Deletions cut 9 bases from V and 3 bases from J, with 9 bases between. The CDR3 is 11 residues long. Germline V gene lookup returns CDR1 MNHEY and CDR2 SVGAGI. The CDR3 reads CASSDYYEQYF. The DNA for the CDR3 is TGTGCCAGTTCGGACTACTACGAGCAGTACTTC.

The gene calls are TRBV18 and TRBJ1-2; possible D gene TRBD1, 5 bases. This CDR3 is 13 amino acids long. V was cut by 6 bases and J by 6 bases, with 14 bases left in between. The germline gives CDR1 KGHSH, CDR2 LQKENI. Written as DNA, the CDR3 is TGTGCCAGCTCGCCGGACATGGCGAATGGCTACACCTTC. This encodes CASSPDMANGYTF.

The chain has TRBV7-9 and TRBJ2-2, with D perhaps TRBD2 (6 bases). The CDR3 is made up of 15 amino acids. V lost 3 bases and J lost 4, with 12 bases in between. CDR1 and CDR2 from the germline V gene are SEHNR and FQNEAQ (reference sequence). CDR3 sequence: CASSFGGSRTGELFF. Written as DNA, the CDR3 is TGTGCCAGCAGCTTTGGAGGGAGTCGCACCGGGGAGCTGTTTTTT.

The table lists this clone with a count of one. This chain links TRBV13 with TRBJ2-4, with 8 bases identical to TRBD1. Looked up from germline, CDR1 is PRHDT and CDR2 is FYEKMQ (reference sequence). V dropped 1 base and J dropped 0; count of bases not matched to a gene: 2. This CDR3 region has 16 residues. The CDR3 loop is CASSLVGQVAKNIQYF. The DNA for the CDR3 is TGTGCCAGCAGCTTAGTGGGACAGGTAGCCAAAAACATTCAGTACTTC.

The chain has TRBV10-3 and TRBJ1-6; 11 bases match TRBD1. This CDR3 spans 18 amino acids. Germline V gives CDR1 ENHRY, CDR2 SYGVKD. Trimming at V came to 4 bases and at J to 7 bases, leaving 12 bases not matched to a gene. CDR3 sequence: CAISATGTGGTVNSPLHF. DNA of the CDR3: TGTGCCATCAGTGCGACCGGGACAGGGGGAACAGTAAATTCACCCCTCCACTTT.

The gene calls are TRBV27 and TRBJ1-2; 7 bases fit TRBD1. CDR1 MNHEY and CDR2 SMNVEV come from the germline V gene (reference sequence). This CDR3 has 14 amino acids. After removal of 0 bases from V and 4 bases from J, the junction contained 2 bases not matched to a gene. CDR3 nucleotides: TGTGCCAGCAGTTTATCAGGGGGCGGCTATGGCTACACCTTC. This sequence encodes CASSLSGGGYGYTF.

J is TRBJ1-1 and V is TRBV7-9; D call uncertain. Germline values: CDR1 SEHNR, CDR2 FQNEAQ (reference sequence). The CDR3 has 14 amino acids. V was cut by 1 base and J by 7 bases, with 13 bases left in between. CDR3 loop: CASSLEAEAVEAFF. For the CDR3, the DNA is TGTGCCAGCAGCTTAGAAGCAGAGGCAGTTGAAGCTTTCTTT.

J is TRBJ1-1 and V is TRBV9; 9 nucleotides match TRBD1. CDR3 length: 17 residues. CDR1 is SGDLS, CDR2 YYNGEE, per germline. Trimming took 4 bases from V and 3 from J; bases not matched to a gene: 13. The CDR3 DNA reads TGTGCCAGCAGCACGCGTTCCGGGACAGGGAAGGACACTGAAGCTTTCTTT. Translated: CASSTRSGTGKDTEAFF.

The chain is built from TRBV24-1 and TRBJ1-5; D remains unclear. CDR3 size: 15 residues. V lost 2 bases and J lost 6, with 13 bases in between. Germline assignment: CDR1 KGHDR and CDR2 SFDVKD. CDR3 loop: CATSDSEAKSQPQHF. CDR3 nucleotide sequence: TGTGCCACCAGTGATTCCGAAGCAAAGAGTCAGCCCCAGCATTTT.

This rearrangement joins TRBV29-1 to TRBJ2-7, with D perhaps matching TRBD1 (8 bases). V shed 1 base and J shed 2 bases, with 15 bases lying between them. This CDR3 has 15 amino acids. Germline assignment: CDR1 SQVTM and CDR2 ANQGSEA. CDR3 nucleotides: TGCAGCGTTGAAGCTAACAGGGGGGGACCCTACGAGCAGTACTTC. Its translation is CSVEANRGGPYEQYF.

The chain recombines TRBV11-2 with TRBJ1-2; tentatively, D is TRBD1 (5 bases). The V end lost 4 bases, the J end lost 5 bases, and 14 bases lay between the germline ends. The CDR3 has 14 residues. From germline, CDR1 is SGHAT and CDR2 FQNNGV. The CDR3 DNA is TGTGCCAGCAGCTCGCAGGGATGGGGTTATGGCTACACCTTC. The encoded protein is CASSSQGWGYGYTF.

V and J are TRBV28 and TRBJ1-6, with TRBD1 as a possible D gene (6 bases). Between the trimmed V and J ends, which lost 2 bases and 10 bases, there was a span of 15 bases. The CDR3 is 15 amino acids. Germline values: CDR1 MDHEN, CDR2 SYDVKM. The chain's CDR3 is CASSLGTGRGSPLHF. CDR3 in DNA: TGTGCCAGCAGTTTAGGAACAGGGAGAGGATCACCCCTCCACTTT.

The rearrangement links TRBV5-1 to TRBJ1-4, with D hard to call. Trimming took off 3 bases at V and 7 bases at J, with 7 bases between the two ends. The V gene's germline CDR1 is SGHRS and CDR2 YFSETQ. This CDR3 is built from 12 residues. The CDR3 region has the DNA TGCGCCAGCAGCTCCACGGGTGAAAAACTGTTTTTT. Translating it yields CASSSTGEKLFF.

CDR3 loop: CASSPILAGASYEQYF. The CDR3 DNA follows: TGTGCCAGCAGTCCTATTCTAGCGGGGGCTTCCTACGAGCAGTACTTC. The chain has TRBV27 and TRBJ2-7; 10 bases fit TRBD2. Germline V gene data show CDR1 as MNHEY and CDR2 as SMNVEV (reference sequence). V lost 5 bases to trimming and J lost 1 base; unmatched junction nucleotides: 8. This CDR3 comprises 16 residues.

The V gene is TRBV6-5, the J gene TRBJ2-7, with 8 bases fitting TRBD1. The V and J ends lost 3 bases and 5 bases, in that order; junction bases with no gene match: 6. The V gene's germline CDR1 is MNHEY and CDR2 SVGAGI. The length of the CDR3 is 14 residues. The CDR3 spells CASSYRTGSHEQYF. In nucleotides, the CDR3 is TGTGCCAGCAGTTATCGGACAGGGAGCCACGAGCAGTACTTC.